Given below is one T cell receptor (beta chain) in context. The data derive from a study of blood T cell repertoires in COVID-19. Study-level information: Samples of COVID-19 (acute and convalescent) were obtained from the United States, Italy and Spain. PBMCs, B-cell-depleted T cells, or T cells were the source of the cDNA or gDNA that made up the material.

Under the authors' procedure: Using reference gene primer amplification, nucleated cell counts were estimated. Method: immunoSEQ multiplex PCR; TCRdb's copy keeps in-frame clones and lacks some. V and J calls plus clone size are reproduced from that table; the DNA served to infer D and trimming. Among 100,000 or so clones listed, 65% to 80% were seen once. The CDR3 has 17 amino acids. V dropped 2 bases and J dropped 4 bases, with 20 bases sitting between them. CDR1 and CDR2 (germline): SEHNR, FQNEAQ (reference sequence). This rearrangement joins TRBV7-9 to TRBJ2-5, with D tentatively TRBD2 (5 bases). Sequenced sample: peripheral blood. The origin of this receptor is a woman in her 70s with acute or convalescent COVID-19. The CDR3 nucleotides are TGTGCCAGCAGCTTACCCCCAGCGGAAATCTCGAGAGAGACCCAGTACTTC. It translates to CASSLPPAEISRETQYF.